The TCR beta chain under discussion was sequenced for a study of T cells after yellow fever vaccination. Study background: Preparing low-cell-number fractions relied on SMART-Seq v4 Ultra Low Input.

Looked up from germline, CDR1 is SGDLS and CDR2 is YYNGEE. V dropped 3 bases and J dropped 4; count of bases not matched to a gene: 11. The CDR3 has 16 amino acids. On this clonotype itself: Its antigen remains unidentified.

TCRdb used MiXCR to reprocess the 5' RACE reads, holding one entry per CDR3 protein. The data show 500,000 to 650,000 distinct CDR3 sequences, with less than 15% seen just once and more than 13% held by the top ten. Study outcomes and limitations: It was the secondary response that reached its peak faster, day 5 versus 15, but it was weaker.

This material consisted of PBMCs, taken on the day of the yellow fever booster vaccination. The chain uses TRBV9 and TRBJ2-3; 7 bases line up with TRBD2. The TCR originated in a man aged 30 to 39 who received the YFV17D yellow fever vaccine. The CDR3 region has the DNA TGTGCCAGCAGCGAGGGACTTGCGGGAGTGGCAGATACGCAGTATTTT. Protein: CASSEGLAGVADTQYF.